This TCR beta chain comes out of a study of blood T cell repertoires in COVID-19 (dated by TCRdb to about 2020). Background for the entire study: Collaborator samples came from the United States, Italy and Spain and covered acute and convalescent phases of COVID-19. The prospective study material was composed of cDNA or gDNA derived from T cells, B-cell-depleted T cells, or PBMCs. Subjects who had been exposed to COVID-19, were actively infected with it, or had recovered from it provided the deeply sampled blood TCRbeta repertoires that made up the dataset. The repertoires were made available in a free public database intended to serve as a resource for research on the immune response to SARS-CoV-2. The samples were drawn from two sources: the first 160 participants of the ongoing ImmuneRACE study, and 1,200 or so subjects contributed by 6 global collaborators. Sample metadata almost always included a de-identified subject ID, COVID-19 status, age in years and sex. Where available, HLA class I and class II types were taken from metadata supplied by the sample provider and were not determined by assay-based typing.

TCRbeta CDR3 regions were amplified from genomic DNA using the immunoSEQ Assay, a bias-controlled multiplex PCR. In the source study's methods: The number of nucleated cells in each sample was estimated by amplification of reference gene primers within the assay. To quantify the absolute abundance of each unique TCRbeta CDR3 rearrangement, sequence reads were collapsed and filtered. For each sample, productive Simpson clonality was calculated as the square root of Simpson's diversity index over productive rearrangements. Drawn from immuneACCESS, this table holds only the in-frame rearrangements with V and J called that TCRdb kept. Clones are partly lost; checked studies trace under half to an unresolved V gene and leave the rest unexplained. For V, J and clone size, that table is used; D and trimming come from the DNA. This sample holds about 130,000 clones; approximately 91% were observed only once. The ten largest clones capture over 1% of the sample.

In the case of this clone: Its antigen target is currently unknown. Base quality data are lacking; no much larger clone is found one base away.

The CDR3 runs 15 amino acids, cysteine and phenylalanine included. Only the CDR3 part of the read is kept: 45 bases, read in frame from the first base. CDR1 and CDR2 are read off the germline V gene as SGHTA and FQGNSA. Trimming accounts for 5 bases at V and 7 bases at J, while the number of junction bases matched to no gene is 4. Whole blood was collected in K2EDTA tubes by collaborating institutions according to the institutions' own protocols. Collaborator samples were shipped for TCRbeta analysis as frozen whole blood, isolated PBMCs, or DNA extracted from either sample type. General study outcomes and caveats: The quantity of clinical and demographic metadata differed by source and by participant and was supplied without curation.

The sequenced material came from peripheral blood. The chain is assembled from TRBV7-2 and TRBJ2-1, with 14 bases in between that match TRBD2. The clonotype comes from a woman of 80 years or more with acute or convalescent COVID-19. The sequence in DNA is TGTGCCAGCAGCCAGTGGACTAGCGGGAGGAATGAGCAGTTCTTC. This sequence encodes CASSQWTSGRNEQFF.